This TCR beta chain originates from a study of blood T cell repertoires in COVID-19. The wider study: The samples span acute and convalescent COVID-19 from the United States, Italy and Spain. Nucleic acid was either cDNA or gDNA, and it came from T cells, B-cell-depleted T cells, or PBMCs.

The CDR3 covers 16 residues. Looked up from germline, CDR1 is LGHDT and CDR2 is YNNKEL (reference sequence). J was trimmed by 1 base and V by 4 bases; bases with no gene match: 6. Original data processing: Reference gene primer amplification yielded estimated nucleated cell counts. Generated by immunoSEQ multiplex PCR, the TCRdb table keeps only in-frame clones and is missing some. For V, J and clone size, that table is used; D and trimming come from the DNA. In the table there are some 100,000 clones, roughly 90% of which are singletons. Sequencing input: peripheral blood. The receptor's source is a human donor with active COVID-19. The donor label of this sample is uncertain. The genes are TRBV3-1 (or the pseudogene TRBV3-2) and TRBJ1-2, with 10 bases fitting TRBD1. In DNA, the CDR3 is TGTGCCAGCAGCCTAGGACAGGGGGGGGTTAACTATGGCTACACCTTC. This gives the protein CASSLGQGGVNYGYTF.